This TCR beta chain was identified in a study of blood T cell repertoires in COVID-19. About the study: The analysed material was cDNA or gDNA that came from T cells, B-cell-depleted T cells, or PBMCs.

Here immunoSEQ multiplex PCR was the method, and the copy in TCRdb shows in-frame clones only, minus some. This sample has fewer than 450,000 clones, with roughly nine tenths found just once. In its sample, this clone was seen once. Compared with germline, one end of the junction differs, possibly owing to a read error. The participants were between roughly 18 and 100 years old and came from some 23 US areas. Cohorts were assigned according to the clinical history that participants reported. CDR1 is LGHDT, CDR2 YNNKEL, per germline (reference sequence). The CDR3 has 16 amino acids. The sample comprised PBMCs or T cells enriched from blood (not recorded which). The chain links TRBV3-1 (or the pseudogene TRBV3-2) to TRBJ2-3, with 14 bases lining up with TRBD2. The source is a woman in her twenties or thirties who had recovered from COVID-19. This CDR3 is CASSKDLTSGGASQYF. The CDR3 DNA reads TGTGCCAGCAGCAAAGACTTGACTAGCGGGGGGGCTTCGCAGTATTTT.